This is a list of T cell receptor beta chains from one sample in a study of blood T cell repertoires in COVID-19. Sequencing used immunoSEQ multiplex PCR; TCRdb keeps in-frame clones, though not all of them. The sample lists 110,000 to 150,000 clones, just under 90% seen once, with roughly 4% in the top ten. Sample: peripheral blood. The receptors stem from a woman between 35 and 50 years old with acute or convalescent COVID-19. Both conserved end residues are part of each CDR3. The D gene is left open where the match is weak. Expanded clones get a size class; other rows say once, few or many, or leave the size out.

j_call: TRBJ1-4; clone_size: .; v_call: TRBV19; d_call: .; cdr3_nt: TGTGCCAGTAGTATAGGATGGGACAACGAAAAACTGTTTTTT; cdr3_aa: CASSIGWDNEKLFF
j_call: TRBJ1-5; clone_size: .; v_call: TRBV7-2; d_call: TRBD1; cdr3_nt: TGTGCCAGCAGCTCCCTTGGGGCAGGGGGGTCGCCCCAGCATTTT; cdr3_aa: CASSSLGAGGSPQHF
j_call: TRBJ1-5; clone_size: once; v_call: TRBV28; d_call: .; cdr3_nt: TGTGCCAGCAGACCTTCCTTAACAGGGAGCGGCAATCAGCCCCAGCATTTT; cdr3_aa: CASRPSLTGSGNQPQHF
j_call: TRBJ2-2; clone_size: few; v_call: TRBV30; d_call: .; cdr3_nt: TGTGCCTGGAGTTCCGGGGCCGGGGAGCTGTTTTTT; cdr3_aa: CAWSSGAGELFF
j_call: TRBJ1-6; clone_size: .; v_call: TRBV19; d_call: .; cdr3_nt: TGTGCCAGTAGCAAGGACACGAATTCACCCCTCCACTTT; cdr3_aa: CASSKDTNSPLHF
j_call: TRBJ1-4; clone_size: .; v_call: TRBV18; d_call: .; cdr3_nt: TGTGCCAGCTCACCAGGGGGCGAAAAACTGTTTTTT; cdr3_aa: CASSPGGEKLFF
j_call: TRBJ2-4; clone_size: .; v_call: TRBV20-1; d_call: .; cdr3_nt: TGCAGTGCTAGTTCTAGAGACATTCAGTACTTC; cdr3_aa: CSASSRDIQYF
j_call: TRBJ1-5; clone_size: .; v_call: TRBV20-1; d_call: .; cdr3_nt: TGCAGTGCTAGTGCGCAGGGCAATCAGCCCCAGCATTTT; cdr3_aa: CSASAQGNQPQHF
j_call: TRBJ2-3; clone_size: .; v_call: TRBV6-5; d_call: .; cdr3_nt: TGTGCCAGCAGTTACAAGGGGGGCACAGATACGCAGTATTTT; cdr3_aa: CASSYKGGTDTQYF
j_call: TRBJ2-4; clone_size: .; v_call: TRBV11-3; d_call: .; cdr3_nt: TGTGCCAGCAGCTCGGGGGTAAAAAACATTCAGTACTTC; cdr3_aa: CASSSGVKNIQYF
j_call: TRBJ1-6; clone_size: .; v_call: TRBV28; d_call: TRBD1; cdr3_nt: TGTGCCAGCAGTTTGTCCACAGGGGGGGGGAATTCACCCCTCCACTTT; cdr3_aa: CASSLSTGGGNSPLHF
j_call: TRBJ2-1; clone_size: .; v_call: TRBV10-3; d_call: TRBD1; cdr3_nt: TGTGCCATCAGTGAGTCCTTGCAGGGGGAGTACAATGAGCAGTTCTTC; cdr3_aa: CAISESLQGEYNEQFF
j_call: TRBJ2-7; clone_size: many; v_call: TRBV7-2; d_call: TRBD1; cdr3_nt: TGTGCCAGCAGCGAGGGACAGTTAGGCTACGAGCAGTACTTC; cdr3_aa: CASSEGQLGYEQYF
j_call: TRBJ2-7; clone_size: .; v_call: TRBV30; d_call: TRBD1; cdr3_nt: TGTGCCTGTACAGGACAGGGAAACAGCGAGCAGTACTTC; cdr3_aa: CACTGQGNSEQYF
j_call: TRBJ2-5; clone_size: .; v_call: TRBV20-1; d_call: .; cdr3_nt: TGCAGTGCCTTACAAGAGACCCAGTACTTC; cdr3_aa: CSALQETQYF
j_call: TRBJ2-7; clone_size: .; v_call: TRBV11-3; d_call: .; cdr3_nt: TGTGCCAGCAGCTCGACAGGAGCTTCTGACGAGCAGTACTTC; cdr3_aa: CASSSTGASDEQYF
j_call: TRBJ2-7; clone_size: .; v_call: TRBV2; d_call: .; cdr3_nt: TGTGCCAGTCAGGACGAGCAGTACTTC; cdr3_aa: CASQDEQYF
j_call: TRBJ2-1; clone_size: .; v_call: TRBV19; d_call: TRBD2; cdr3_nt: TGTGCCAGTAGTATCCTAGCGGGAGATAGCAATGAGCAGTTCTTC; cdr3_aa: CASSILAGDSNEQFF
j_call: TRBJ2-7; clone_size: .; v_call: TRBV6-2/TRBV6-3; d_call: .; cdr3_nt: TGTGCCAGCAGCACCAGACAGTCTAGCTCCTACGAGCAGTACTTC; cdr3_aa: CASSTRQSSSYEQYF
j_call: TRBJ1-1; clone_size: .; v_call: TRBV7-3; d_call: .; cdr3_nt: TGTGCCAGCAGCTTGGAGGGTGAAAATCTCGGGACTGAAGCTTTCTTT; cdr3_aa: CASSLEGENLGTEAFF
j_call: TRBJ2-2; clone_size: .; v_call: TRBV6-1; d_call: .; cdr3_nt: TGTGCCAGCAGTGATCCAGGGGTCCAGGTCGGGGAGCTGTTTTTT; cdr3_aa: CASSDPGVQVGELFF
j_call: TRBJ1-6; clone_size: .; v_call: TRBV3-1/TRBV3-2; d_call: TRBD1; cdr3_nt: TGTGCCAGCAGCCAAGGGGGGACAGGGGGGAGGGGTTCACCCCTCCACTTT; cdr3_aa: CASSQGGTGGRGSPLHF
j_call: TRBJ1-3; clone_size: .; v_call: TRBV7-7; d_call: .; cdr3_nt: TGTGCCGTCGGGCGGGGGTTCCCTTCTGGAAACACCATATATTTT; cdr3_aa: CAVGRGFPSGNTIYF
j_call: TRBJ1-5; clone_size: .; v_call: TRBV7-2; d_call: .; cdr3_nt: TGTGCCAGCAGCCCTTCGAGTGGTAGCAATCAGCCCCAGCATTTT; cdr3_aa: CASSPSSGSNQPQHF